This T cell receptor (beta chain) was identified in a study of cytomegalovirus exposure and HLA in healthy donors. Study outcomes and limitations: Specificity of three CMV-associated chains for CMV antigens was verified in vitro. The study listed 150 to 200 cytomegalovirus-associated TCR beta chains.

Only in-frame clones appear in the TCRdb table, and some are missing; sequencing was by immunoSEQ multiplex PCR. This sample has tens of thousands of clones, with about 92% found just once. Germline V gene lookup returns CDR1 MNHEY and CDR2 SVGAGI. There are 15 residues in the CDR3. The ends were cut back, 3 bases at V and 7 bases at J, with 15 bases in the middle. A remark on this clone: Its antigen is unknown.

The origin of this receptor is a young man in good health and CMV-seronegative. Sequenced: PBMCs. This chain joins TRBV6-5 and TRBJ1-4; possible D gene TRBD1, 5 bases. The CDR3 protein is CASSYSAGRGEKLFF. The CDR3 DNA reads TGTGCCAGCAGTTATTCCGCAGGGCGTGGTGAAAAACTGTTTTTT.